Only a few counts were recorded for the clone carrying this TCR beta chain. The antigen remains undetermined. These data come from a study of T-cell memory formation after mild COVID-19. The overall study: Largely, the TCR clusters proved donor specific.

Study observations and caveats: CD4+ contracting clones were found mainly in CM and EM, and CD8+ ones in EMRA. Clones contracting day 15 to 85 were balanced CD4/CD8; later expanders leaned CD4+.

The germline V and J ends were trimmed by 1 base and 7 bases, with 4 bases remaining between them. CDR3 length: 12 amino acids. Germline V lookup: CDR1 SGHVS, CDR2 FNYEAQ. Barcoded TCR alpha and TCR beta cDNA libraries with UMIs came from 5'RACE using constant-segment primers. TCRdb reprocessed the 5' RACE reads with MiXCR, giving one entry per CDR3 protein. The sample has 100,000 to 150,000 distinct CDR3 sequences, over 15% seen once. The chain employs TRBV7-6 and TRBJ2-2, with D hard to call. The clonotype was recovered from a man in his late teens or twenties who had mild COVID-19 (a few samples of this study predate the infection). Cell type and time point are not known. Sample: PBMCs or a T cell subset sorted from them (not recorded which). CDR3 coding DNA: TGTGCCAGCAGCTTAGATCTCGGGGAGCTGTTTTTT. Its translation is CASSLDLGELFF.